The 5 T cell receptor beta chains reported below all come from one sample, sequenced in a study of a mutant IDH1 vaccine in newly diagnosed glioma. Using immunoSEQ multiplex PCR, the repertoire was profiled, and TCRdb retains in-frame clones only, with some absent. The sample consists of approximately 64,000 clones, less than 85% of them appearing once. Their specific antigens are unknown. Time point in this sample: week 11, during vaccination. All doses held 300 ug of mutant IDH1 20-mer peptide, with topical imiquimod. The sequenced sample was PBMCs, obtained from a glioma patient whose treatment included an IDH1 peptide vaccine. The receptors were gathered from a woman between 45 and 65 years old with glioma.

This clone came up once. The chain joins TRBV29-1 to TRBJ1-3; possibly TRBD1 for D (5 bases). The CDR3 contains 14 residues. V lost 5 bases to trimming and J lost 2 bases, with 13 bases between them. The V gene's germline CDR1 is SQVTM and CDR2 ANQGSEA. CDR3 amino acids: CSVITGAPGNTIYF. The CDR3 nucleotides read TGCAGCGTTATAACAGGCGCCCCTGGAAACACCATATATTTT.

This clone was counted once. The chain couples TRBV28 to TRBJ1-1; 10 nucleotides agree with TRBD1. V was pared by 6 bases and J by 4 bases, with 2 bases of the junction left unmatched. Germline V gene sequence: CDR1 MDHEN, CDR2 SYDVKM. The CDR3 has 13 residues. The CDR3: CASSRQGATEAFF. The CDR3 DNA follows: TGTGCCAGCAGCAGACAGGGGGCCACTGAAGCTTTCTTT.

The J gene is TRBJ1-2, the V gene TRBV9; TRBD1 agrees at 9 bases. The V gene end was trimmed by 3 bases and the J gene end by 0 bases; junction bases not matched to a gene: 6. This CDR3 spans 16 amino acids. Germline CDR1 reads SGDLS; CDR2 reads YYNGEE. The CDR3 reads CASSGTGATPNYGYTF. CDR3 sequence (DNA): TGTGCCAGCAGCGGGACAGGGGCAACCCCTAACTATGGCTACACCTTC.

The CDR3 loop reads CASSLVVQGYSYEQYF. The CDR3 region has the DNA TGCGCCAGCAGCCTCGTGGTACAGGGTTACTCCTACGAGCAGTACTTC. The chain uses TRBV4-1 and TRBJ2-7, with D possibly matching TRBD1 (6 bases). The CDR3 loop spans 16 amino acids. Trimming stripped 4 bases from V and 0 bases from J, with 16 bases between. Germline-derived CDR1 and CDR2 are MGHRA and YSYEKL.

The J gene is TRBJ1-2, the V gene TRBV2; unclear D gene. CDR3 length: 11 residues. Germline CDR1 is SNHLY and CDR2 is FYNNEI. With 2 bases removed from V and 7 bases from J, the gap between germline ends came to 5 bases. As DNA, the CDR3 is TGTGCCAGCAGTGAATTTGTTGGCTACACCTTC. This sequence encodes CASSEFVGYTF.